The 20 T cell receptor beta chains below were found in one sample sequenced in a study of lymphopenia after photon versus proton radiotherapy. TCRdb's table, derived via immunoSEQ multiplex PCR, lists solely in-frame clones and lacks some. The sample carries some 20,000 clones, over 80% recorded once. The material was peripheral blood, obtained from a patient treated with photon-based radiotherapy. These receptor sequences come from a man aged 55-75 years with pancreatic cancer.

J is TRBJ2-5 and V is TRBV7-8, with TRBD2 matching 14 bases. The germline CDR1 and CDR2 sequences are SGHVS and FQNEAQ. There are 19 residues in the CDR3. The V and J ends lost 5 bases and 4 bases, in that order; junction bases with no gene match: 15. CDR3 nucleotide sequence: TGTGCCAGCAGCCTAGGAAGGACTAGCGGGGGGAGCGGGGGAGAGACCCAGTACTTC. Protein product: CASSLGRTSGGSGGETQYF.

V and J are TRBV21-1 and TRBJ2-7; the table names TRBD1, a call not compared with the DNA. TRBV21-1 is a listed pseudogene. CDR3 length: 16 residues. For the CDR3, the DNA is TGTGCCAGCAGCAAAGGACCGGACAGGAGTGCCTACGAGCAGTACTTC. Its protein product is CASSKGPDRSAYEQYF.

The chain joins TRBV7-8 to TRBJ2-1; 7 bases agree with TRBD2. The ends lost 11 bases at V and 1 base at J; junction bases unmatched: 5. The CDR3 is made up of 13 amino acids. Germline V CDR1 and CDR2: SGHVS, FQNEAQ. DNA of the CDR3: TGTGCCGGTGGGGGGGGTTCCTACAATGAGCAGTTCTTC. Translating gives CAGGGGSYNEQFF.

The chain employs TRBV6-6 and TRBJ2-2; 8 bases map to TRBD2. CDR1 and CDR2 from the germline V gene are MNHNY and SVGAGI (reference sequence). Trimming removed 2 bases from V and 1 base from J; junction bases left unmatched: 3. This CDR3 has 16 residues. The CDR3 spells CASSYRAGGNTGELFF. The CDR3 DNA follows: TGTGCCAGCAGTTACCGCGCGGGGGGGAACACCGGGGAGCTGTTTTTT.

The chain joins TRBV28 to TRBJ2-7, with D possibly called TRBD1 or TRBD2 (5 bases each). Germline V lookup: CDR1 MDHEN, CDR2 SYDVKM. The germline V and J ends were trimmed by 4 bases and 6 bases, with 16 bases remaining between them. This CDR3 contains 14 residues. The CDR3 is CASSSRDPPSEQYF. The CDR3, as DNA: TGTGCCAGCAGTTCCCGGGACCCCCCATCCGAGCAGTACTTC.

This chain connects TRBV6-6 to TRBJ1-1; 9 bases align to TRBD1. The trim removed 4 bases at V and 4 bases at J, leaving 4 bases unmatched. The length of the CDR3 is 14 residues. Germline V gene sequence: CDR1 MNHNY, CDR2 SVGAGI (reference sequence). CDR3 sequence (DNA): TGTGCCAGCAGTTTGACAGGGGGGTCCACTGAAGCTTTCTTT. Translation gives CASSLTGGSTEAFF.

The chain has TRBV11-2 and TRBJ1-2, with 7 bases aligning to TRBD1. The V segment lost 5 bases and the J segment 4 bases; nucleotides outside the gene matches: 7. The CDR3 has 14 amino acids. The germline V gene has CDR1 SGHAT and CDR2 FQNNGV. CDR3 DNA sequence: TGTGCCAGCAGCCCCAGGGGGGGGACCTATGGCTACACCTTC. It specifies CASSPRGGTYGYTF.

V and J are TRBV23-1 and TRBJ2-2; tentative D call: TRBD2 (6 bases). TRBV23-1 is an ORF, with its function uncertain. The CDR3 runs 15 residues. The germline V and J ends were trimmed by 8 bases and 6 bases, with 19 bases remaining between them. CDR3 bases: TGCGCCAGCGGTCCTTGGGGCGGGGCTGCCGGGGAGCTGTTTTTT. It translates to CASGPWGGAAGELFF.

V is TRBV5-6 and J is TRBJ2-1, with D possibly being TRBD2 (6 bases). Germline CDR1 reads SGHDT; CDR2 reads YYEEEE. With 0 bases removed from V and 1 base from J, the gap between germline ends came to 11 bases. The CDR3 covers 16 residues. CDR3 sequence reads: CASSLVGTPSYNEQFF. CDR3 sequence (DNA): TGTGCCAGCAGCTTGGTAGGGACTCCTTCCTACAATGAGCAGTTCTTC.

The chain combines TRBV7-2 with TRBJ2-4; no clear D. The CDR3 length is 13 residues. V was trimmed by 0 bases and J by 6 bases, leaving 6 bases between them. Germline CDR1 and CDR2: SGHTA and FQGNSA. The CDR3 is CASSLAGINIQYF. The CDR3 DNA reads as TGTGCCAGCAGCTTAGCAGGGATAAACATTCAGTACTTC.

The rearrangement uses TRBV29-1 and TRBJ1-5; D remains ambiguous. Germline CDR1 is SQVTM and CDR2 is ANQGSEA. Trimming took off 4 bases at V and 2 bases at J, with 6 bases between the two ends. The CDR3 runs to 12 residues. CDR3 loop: CSVGSGNQPQHF. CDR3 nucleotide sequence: TGCAGCGTTGGCTCTGGCAATCAGCCCCAGCATTTT.

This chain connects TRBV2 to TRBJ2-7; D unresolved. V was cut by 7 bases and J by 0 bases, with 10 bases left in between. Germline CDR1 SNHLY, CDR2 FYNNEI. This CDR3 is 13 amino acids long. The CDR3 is CASTVESSYEQYF. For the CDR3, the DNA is TGTGCCAGCACCGTTGAGAGCTCCTACGAGCAGTACTTC.

CDR3 coding DNA: TGTGCCAGCAGCAAAGGTGTCACTTTGGGGGGGGGCAATCAGCCCCAGCATTTT. The encoded protein is CASSKGVTLGGGNQPQHF. The chain is built from TRBV21-1 and TRBJ1-5. TRBV21-1 counts as a pseudogene. This CDR3 region has 18 residues.

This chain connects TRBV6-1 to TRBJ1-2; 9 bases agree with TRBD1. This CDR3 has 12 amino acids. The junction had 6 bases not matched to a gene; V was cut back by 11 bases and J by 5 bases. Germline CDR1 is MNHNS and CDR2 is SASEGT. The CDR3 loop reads CAGGGTGYGYTF. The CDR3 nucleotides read TGTGCCGGGGGCGGGACAGGGTATGGCTACACCTTC.

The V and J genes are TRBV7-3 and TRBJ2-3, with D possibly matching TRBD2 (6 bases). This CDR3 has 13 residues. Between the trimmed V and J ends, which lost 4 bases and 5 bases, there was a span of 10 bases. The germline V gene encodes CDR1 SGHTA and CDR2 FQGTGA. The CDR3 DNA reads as TGTGCCAGCAGCTCGACTAGTCGAGATACGCAGTATTTT. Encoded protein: CASSSTSRDTQYF.

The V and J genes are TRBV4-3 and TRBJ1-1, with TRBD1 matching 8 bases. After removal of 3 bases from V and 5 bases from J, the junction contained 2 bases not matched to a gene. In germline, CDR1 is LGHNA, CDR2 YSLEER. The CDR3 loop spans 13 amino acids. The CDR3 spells CASSHGQGTEAFF. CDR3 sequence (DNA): TGCGCCAGCAGCCATGGACAGGGAACTGAAGCTTTCTTT.

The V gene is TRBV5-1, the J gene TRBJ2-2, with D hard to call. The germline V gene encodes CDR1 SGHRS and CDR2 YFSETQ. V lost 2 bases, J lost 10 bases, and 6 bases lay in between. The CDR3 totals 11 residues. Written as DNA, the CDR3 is TGCGCCAGCAGCTTTCGACCGGAGCTGTTTTTT. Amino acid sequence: CASSFRPELFF.

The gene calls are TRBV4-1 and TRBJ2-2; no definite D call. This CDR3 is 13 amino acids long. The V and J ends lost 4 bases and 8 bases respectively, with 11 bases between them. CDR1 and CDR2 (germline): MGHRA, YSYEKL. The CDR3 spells CASSPPGRGELFF. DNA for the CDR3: TGCGCCAGCAGCCCCCCGGGCCGGGGGGAGCTGTTTTTT.

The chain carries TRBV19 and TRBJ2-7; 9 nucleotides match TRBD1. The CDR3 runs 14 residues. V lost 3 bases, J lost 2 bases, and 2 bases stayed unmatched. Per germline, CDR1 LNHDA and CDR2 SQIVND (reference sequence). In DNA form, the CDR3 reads TGTGCCAGTAGTATGACAGGGGGGACCTACGAGCAGTACTTC. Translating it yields CASSMTGGTYEQYF. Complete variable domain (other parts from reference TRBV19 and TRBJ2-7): DGGITQSPKYLFRKEGQNVTLSCEQNLNHDAMYWYRQDPGQGLRLIYYSQIVNDFQKGDIAEGYSVSREKKESFPLTVTSAQKNPTAFYLCASSMTGGTYEQYFGPGTRLTVT.

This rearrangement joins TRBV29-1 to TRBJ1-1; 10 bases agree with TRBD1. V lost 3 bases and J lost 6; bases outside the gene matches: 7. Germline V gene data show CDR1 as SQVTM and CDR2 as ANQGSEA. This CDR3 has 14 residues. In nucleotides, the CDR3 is TGCAGCGTTGAGACGGGACAGGGGATCGCTGAAGCTTTCTTT. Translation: CSVETGQGIAEAFF.